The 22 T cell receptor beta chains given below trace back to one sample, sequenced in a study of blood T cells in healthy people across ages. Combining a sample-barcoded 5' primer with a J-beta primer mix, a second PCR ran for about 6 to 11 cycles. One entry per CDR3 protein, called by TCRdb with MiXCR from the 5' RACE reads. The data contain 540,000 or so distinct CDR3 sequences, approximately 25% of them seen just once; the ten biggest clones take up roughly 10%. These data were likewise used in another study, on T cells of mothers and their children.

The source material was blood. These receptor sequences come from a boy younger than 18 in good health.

The CDR3 reads CSPPGGLADQETQYF. In nucleotides, the CDR3 is TGCAGTCCCCCAGGGGGGCTAGCGGACCAAGAGACCCAGTACTTC. The rearrangement uses TRBV20-1 and TRBJ2-5, with D perhaps being TRBD1 or TRBD2 (7 bases each). Germline V gene lookup returns CDR1 DFQATT and CDR2 SNEGSKA (reference sequence). Trimming took 8 bases from V and 0 from J, leaving 19 bases between them. This CDR3 comprises 15 residues.

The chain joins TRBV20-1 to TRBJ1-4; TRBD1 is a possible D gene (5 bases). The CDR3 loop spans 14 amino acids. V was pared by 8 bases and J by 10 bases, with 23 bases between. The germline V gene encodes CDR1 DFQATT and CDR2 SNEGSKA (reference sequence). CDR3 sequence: CSPVPGPFERKLFF. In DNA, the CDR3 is TGCAGTCCTGTCCCGGGACCCTTTGAGAGAAAACTGTTTTTT.

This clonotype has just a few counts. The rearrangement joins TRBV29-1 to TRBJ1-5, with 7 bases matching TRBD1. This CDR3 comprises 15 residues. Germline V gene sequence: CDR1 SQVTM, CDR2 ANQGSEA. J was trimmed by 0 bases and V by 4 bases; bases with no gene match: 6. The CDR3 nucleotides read TGCAGCGTTGGAGGGACAGCGGATAGCAATCAGCCCCAGCATTTT. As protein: CSVGGTADSNQPQHF.

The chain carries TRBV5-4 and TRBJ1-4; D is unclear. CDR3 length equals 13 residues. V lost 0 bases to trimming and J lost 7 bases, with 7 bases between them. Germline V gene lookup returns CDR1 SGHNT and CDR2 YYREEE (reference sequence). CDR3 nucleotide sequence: TGTGCCAGCAGCTTGGACAGAACTGAAAAACTGTTTTTT. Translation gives CASSLDRTEKLFF.

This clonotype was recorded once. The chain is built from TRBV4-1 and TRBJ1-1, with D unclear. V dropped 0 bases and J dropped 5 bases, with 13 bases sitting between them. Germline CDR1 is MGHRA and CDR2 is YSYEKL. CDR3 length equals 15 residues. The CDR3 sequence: CASSQDPLFATEAFF. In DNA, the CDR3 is TGCGCCAGCAGCCAAGATCCTTTGTTTGCAACTGAAGCTTTCTTT.

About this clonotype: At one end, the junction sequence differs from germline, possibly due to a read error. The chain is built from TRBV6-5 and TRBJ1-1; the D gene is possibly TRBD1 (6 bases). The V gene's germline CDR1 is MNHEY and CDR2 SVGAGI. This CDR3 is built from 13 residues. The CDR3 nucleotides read TGTGCCAGCAGTAGGGGGAAGGGCACTGAAGCTTCCTTT. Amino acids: CASSRGKGTEASF.

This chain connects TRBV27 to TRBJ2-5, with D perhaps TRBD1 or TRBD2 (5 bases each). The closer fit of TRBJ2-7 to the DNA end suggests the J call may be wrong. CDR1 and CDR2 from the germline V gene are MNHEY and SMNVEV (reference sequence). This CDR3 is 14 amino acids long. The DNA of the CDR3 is TGTGCCAGCCGCCAGGGACGGACCTCCTACGAGCAGTACTTC. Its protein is CASRQGRTSYEQYF.

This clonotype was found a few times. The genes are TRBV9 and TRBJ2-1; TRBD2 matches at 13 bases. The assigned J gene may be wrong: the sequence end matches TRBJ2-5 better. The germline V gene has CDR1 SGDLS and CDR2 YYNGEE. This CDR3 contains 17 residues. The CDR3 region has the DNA TGTGCCAGCAGCGTAGAGAGGACTAGCGGGGGCCCCCAGACCCAGTACTTC. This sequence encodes CASSVERTSGGPQTQYF.

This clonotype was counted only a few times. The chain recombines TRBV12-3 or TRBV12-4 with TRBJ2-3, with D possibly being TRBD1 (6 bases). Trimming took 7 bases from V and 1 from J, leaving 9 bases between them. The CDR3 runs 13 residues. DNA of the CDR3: TGTGCCAGCACCCACAGGGGCACAGATACGCAGTATTTT. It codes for CASTHRGTDTQYF.

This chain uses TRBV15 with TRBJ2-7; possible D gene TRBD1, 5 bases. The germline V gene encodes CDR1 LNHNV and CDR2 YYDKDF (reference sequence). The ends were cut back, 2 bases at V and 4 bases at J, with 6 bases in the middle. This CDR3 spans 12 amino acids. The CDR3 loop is CATSRQGYEQYF. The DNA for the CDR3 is TGTGCCACCAGCAGACAGGGTTACGAGCAGTACTTC.

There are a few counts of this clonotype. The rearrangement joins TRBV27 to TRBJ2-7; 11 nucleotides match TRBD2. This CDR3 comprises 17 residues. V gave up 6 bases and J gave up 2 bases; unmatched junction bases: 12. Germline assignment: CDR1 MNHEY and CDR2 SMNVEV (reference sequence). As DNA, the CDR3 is TGTGCCAGCAGCCCGACTAGCGGGGACCTCGGTCCCTACGAGCAGTACTTC. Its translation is CASSPTSGDLGPYEQYF.

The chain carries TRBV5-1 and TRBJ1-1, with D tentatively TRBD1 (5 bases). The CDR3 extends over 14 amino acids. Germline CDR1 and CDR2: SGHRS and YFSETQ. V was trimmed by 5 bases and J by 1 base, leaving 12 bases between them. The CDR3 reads CASRHGASNTEAFF. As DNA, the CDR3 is TGCGCCAGCAGGCATGGGGCCTCGAACACTGAAGCTTTCTTT.

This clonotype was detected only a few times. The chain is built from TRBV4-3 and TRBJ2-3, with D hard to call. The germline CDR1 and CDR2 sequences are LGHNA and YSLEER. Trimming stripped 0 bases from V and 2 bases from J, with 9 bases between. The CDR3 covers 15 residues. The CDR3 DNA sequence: TGCGCCAGCAGCCAAGATTGGGCGAACACAGATACGCAGTATTTT. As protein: CASSQDWANTDTQYF.

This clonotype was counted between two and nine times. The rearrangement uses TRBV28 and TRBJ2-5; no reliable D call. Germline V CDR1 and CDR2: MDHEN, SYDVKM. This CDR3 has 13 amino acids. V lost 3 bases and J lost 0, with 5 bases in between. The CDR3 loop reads CASSFFYQETQYF. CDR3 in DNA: TGTGCCAGCAGTTTCTTTTACCAAGAGACCCAGTACTTC.

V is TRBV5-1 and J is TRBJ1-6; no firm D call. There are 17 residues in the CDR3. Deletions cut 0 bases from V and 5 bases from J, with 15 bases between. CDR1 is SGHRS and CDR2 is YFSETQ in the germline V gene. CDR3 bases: TGCGCCAGCAGCTTGGCCGGTGCAGGCTGGGATAATTCACCCCTCCACTTT. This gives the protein CASSLAGAGWDNSPLHF.

The CDR3, as DNA: TGCGCCAGCAGCCAGAGCCGACAGGCATACTCCTACGAGCAGTACTTC. Translating it yields CASSQSRQAYSYEQYF. The V call is TRBV4-3, the J call TRBJ2-7; a possible D gene is TRBD1 (6 bases). Trimming left V 3 bases short and J 0 bases short, with 15 bases between. The germline gives CDR1 LGHNA, CDR2 YSLEER. CDR3 length equals 16 residues.

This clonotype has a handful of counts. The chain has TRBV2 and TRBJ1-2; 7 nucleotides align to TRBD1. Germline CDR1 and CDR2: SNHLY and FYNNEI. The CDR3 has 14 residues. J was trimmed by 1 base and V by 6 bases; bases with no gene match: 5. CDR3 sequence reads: CASRAGQLNYGYTF. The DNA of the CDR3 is TGTGCCAGCAGGGCGGGACAGCTTAACTATGGCTACACCTTC.

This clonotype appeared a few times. The CDR3 DNA reads TGTGCCAGCAGTGACCTTACCGGGACAGGGTCCTACGAGCAGTACTTC. Translating gives CASSDLTGTGSYEQYF. J is TRBJ2-7 and V is TRBV6-1; 9 nucleotides agree with TRBD1. Germline V gives CDR1 MNHNS, CDR2 SASEGT. CDR3 length equals 16 residues. Germline trimming cut 3 bases from V and 1 base from J; bases unmatched to any gene: 7.

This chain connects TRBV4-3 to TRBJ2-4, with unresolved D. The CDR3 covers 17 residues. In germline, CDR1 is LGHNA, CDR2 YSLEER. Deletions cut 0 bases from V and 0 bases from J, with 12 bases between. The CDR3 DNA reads TGCGCCAGCAGCCAAGATCACGTTACGGGAGCCAAAAACATTCAGTACTTC. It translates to CASSQDHVTGAKNIQYF.

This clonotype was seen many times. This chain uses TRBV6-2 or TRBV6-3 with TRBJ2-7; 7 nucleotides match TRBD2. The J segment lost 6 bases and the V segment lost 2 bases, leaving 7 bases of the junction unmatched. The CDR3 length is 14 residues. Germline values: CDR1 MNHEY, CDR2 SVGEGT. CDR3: CASSYLSGGTEQYF. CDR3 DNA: TGTGCCAGCAGTTACCTTTCGGGAGGAACCGAGCAGTACTTC.

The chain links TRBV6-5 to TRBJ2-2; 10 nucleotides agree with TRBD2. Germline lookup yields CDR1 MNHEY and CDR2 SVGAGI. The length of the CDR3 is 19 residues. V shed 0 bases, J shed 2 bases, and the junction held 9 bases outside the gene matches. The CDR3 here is CASSYSKERGGRNTGELFF. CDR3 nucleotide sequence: TGTGCCAGCAGTTACTCGAAAGAGCGGGGGGGCCGAAACACCGGGGAGCTGTTTTTT.

The CDR3 loop is CSARDVGSVGDTEAFF. CDR3 nucleotides: TGCAGTGCTAGAGATGTCGGATCGGTGGGAGACACTGAAGCTTTCTTT. The chain joins TRBV20-1 to TRBJ1-1; no firm D call. V gave up 0 bases and J gave up 3 bases, with 17 bases separating them. The CDR3 is made up of 16 amino acids. The germline CDR1 and CDR2 sequences are DFQATT and SNEGSKA (reference sequence).